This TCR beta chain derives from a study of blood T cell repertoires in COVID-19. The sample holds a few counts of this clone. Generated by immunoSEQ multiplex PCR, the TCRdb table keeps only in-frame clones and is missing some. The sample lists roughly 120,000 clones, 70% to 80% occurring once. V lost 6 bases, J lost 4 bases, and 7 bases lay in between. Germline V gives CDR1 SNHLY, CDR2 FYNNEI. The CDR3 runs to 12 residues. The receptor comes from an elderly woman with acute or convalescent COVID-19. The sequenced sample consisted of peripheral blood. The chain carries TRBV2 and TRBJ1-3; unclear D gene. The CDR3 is CASRQSGNTIYF. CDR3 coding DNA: TGTGCCAGCAGACAGTCAGGAAACACCATATATTTT.